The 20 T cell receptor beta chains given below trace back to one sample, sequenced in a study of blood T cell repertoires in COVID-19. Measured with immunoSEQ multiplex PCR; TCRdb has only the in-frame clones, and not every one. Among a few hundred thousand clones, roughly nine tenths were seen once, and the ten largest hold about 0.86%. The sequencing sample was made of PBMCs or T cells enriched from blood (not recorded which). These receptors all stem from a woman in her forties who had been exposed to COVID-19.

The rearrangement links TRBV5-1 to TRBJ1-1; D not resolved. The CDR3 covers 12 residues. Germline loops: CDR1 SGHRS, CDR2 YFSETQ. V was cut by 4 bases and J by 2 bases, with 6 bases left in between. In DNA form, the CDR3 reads TGCGCCAGCAGCGCCCTAAACACTGAAGCTTTCTTT. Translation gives CASSALNTEAFF.

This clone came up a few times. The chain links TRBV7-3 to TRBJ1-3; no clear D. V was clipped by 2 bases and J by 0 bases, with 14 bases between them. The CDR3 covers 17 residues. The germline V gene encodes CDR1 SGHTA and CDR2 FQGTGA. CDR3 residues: CASSLQPPGVSGNTIYF. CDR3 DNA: TGTGCCAGCAGCTTACAACCCCCGGGAGTCTCTGGAAACACCATATATTTT.

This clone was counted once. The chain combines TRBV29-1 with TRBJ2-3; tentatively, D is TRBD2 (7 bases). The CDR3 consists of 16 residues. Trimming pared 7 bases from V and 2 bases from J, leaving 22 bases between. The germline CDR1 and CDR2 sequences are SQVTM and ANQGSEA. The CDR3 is CSARGWGGADTDTQYF. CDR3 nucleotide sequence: TGCAGCGCCCGCGGGTGGGGGGGCGCTGACACAGATACGCAGTATTTT.

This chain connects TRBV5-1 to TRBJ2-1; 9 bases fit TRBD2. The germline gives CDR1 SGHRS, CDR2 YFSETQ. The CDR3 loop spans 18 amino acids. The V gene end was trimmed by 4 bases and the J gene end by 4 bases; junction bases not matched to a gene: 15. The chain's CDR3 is CASSPTGASGAYYNEQFF. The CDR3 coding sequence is TGCGCCAGCAGCCCCACTGGGGCTAGCGGGGCCTATTACAATGAGCAGTTCTTC.

The CDR3 region is CASSGGWDRGGEQYF. The CDR3 DNA sequence: TGTGCCAGCAGTGGAGGTTGGGACAGGGGTGGCGAGCAGTACTTC. V is TRBV2 and J is TRBJ2-7; 10 bases fit TRBD1. This CDR3 region has 15 residues. CDR1 is SNHLY and CDR2 is FYNNEI in the germline V gene. J was trimmed by 6 bases and V by 4 bases; bases with no gene match: 9. Full variable domain (remainder filled in from reference TRBV2 and TRBJ2-7): EPEVTQTPSHQVTQMGQEVILRCVPISNHLYFYWYRQILGQKVEFLVSFYNNEISEKSEIFDDQFSVERPDGSNFTLKIRSTKLEDSAMYFCASSGGWDRGGEQYFGPGTRLTVT.

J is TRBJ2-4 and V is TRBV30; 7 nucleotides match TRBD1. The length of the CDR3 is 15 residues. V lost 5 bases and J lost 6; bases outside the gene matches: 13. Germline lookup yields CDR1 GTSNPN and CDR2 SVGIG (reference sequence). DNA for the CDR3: TGTGCCTGGGGGACATACAGGGGACGCAGAAACATTCAGTACTTC. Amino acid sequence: CAWGTYRGRRNIQYF.

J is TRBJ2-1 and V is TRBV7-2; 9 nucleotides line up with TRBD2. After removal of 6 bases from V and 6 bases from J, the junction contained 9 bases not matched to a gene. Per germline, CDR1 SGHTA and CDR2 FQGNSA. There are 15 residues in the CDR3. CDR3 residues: CASRRGRAVLNEQFF. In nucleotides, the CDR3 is TGTGCCAGCAGACGCGGGAGGGCCGTTCTCAATGAGCAGTTCTTC. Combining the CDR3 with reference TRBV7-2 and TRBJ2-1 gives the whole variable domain GAGVSQSPSNKVTEKGKDVELRCDPISGHTALYWYRQSLGQGLEFLIYFQGNSAPDKSGLPSDRFSAERTGGSVSTLTIQRTQQEDSAVYLCASRRGRAVLNEQFFGPGTRLTVL.

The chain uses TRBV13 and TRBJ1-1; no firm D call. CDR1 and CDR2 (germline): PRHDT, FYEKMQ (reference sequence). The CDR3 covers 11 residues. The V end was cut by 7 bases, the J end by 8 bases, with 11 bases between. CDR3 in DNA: TGTGCCAGCACCATGGGCACCGAAGCTTTCTTT. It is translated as CASTMGTEAFF. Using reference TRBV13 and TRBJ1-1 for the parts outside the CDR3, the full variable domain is AAGVIQSPRHLIKEKRETATLKCYPIPRHDTVYWYQQGPGQDPQFLISFYEKMQSDKGSIPDRFSAQQFSDYHSELNMSSLELGDSALYFCASTMGTEAFFGQGTRLTVV.

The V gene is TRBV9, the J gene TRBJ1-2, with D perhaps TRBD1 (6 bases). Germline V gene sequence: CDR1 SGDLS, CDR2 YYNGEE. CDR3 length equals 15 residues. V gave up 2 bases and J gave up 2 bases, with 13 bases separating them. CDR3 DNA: TGTGCCAGCAGCGTGGCAGGGGCTACGAACTATGGCTACACCTTC. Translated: CASSVAGATNYGYTF.

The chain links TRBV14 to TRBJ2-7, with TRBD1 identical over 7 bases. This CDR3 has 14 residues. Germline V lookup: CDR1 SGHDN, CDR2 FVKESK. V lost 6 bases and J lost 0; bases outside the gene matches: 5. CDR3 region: CASRPGTASYEQYF. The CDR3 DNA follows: TGTGCCAGCAGACCCGGGACAGCCTCCTACGAGCAGTACTTC.

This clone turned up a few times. The CDR3 DNA is TGTGCCAGCCACTGGAGTGTTGGAGGAGGATACGAGCAGTACTTC. It translates to CASHWSVGGGYEQYF. The V gene is TRBV2, the J gene TRBJ2-7, with D possibly matching TRBD2 (5 bases). With 8 bases removed from V and 4 bases from J, the gap between germline ends came to 21 bases. The CDR3 is made up of 15 amino acids. Germline loops: CDR1 SNHLY, CDR2 FYNNEI.

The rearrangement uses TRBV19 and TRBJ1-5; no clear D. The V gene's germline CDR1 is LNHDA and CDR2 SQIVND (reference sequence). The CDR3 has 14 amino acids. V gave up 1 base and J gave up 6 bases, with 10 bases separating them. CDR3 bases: TGTGCCAGTAGTATAGGTGATCGGGGTCAGCCCCAGCATTTT. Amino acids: CASSIGDRGQPQHF.

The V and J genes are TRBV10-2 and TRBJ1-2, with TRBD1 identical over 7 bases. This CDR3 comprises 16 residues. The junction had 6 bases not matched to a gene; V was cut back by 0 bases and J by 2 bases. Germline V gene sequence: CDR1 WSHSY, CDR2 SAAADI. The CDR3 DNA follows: TGCGCCAGCAGTGAGTCGTTACAGGGGTTCAACTATGGCTACACCTTC. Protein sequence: CASSESLQGFNYGYTF.

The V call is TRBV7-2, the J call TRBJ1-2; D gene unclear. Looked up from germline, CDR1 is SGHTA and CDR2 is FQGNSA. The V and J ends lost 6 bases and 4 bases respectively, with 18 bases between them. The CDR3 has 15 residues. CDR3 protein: CASSRGPDEAYGYTF. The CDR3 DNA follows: TGTGCCAGCAGTCGCGGTCCTGACGAGGCCTATGGCTACACCTTC.

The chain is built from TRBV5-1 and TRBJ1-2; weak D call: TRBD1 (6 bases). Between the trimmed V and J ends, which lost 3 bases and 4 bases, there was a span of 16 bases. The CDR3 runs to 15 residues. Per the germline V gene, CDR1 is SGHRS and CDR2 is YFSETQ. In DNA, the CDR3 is TGCGCCAGCAGCTCCGCAGGGGATCCCCTCTATGGCTACACCTTC. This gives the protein CASSSAGDPLYGYTF.

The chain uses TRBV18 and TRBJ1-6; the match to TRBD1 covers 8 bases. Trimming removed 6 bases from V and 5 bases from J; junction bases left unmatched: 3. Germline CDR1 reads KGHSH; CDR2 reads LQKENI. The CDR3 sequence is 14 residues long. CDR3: CASSQDRDNSPLHF. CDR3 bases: TGTGCCAGCTCCCAGGACAGGGATAATTCACCCCTCCACTTT.

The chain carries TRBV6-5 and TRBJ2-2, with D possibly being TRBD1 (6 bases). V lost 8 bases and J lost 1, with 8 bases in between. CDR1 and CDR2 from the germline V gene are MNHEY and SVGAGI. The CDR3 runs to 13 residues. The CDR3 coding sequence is TGTGCCAGCGGACAGTGGAACACCGGGGAGCTGTTTTTT. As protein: CASGQWNTGELFF.

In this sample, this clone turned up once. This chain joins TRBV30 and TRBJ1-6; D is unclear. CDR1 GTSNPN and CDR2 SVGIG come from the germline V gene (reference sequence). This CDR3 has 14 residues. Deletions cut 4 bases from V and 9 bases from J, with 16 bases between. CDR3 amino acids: CAWKHKTGGSPLHF. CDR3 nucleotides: TGTGCCTGGAAACACAAAACGGGAGGTTCACCCCTCCACTTT.

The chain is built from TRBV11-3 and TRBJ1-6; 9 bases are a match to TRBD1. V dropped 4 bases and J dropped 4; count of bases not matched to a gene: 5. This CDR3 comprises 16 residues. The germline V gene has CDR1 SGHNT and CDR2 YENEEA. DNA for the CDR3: TGTGCCAGCAGCTCCACAGGGGGCCGTTATAATTCACCCCTCCACTTT. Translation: CASSSTGGRYNSPLHF. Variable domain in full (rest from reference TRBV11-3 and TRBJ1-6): EAGVVQSPRYKIIEKKQPVAFWCNPISGHNTLYWYLQNLGQGPELLIRYENEEAVDDSQLPKDRFSAERLKGVDSTLKIQPAELGDSAVYLCASSSTGGRYNSPLHFGNGTRLTVT.

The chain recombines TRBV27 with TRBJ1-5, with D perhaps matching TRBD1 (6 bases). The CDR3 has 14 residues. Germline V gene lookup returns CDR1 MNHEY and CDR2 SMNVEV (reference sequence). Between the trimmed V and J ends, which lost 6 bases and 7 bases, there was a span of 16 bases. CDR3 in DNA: TGTGCCAGCAGCCCCACAGGGCCCACACAGCCCCAGCATTTT. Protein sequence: CASSPTGPTQPQHF.